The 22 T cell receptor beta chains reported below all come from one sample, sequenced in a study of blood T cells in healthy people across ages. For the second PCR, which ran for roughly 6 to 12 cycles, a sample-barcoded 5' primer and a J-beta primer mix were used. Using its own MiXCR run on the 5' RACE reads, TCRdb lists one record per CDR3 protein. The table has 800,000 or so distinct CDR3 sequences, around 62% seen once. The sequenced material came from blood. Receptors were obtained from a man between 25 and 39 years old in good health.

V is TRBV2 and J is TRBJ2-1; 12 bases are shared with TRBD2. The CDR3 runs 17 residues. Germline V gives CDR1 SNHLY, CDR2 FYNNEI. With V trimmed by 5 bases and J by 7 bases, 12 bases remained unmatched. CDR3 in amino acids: CASSPQPSGTSGNEQFF. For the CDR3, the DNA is TGTGCCAGCAGTCCACAGCCCTCCGGGACTAGCGGGAATGAGCAGTTCTTC.

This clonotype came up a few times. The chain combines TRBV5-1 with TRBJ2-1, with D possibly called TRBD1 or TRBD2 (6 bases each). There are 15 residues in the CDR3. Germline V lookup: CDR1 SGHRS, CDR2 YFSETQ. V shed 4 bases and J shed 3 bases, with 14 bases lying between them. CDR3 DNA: TGCGCCAGCAGCCCCGGGGGCACCCTCTACAATGAGCAGTTCTTC. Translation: CASSPGGTLYNEQFF. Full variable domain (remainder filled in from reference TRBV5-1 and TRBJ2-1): KAGVTQTPRYLIKTRGQQVTLSCSPISGHRSVSWYQQTPGQGLQFLFEYFSETQRNKGNFPGRFSGRQFSNSRSEMNVSTLELGDSALYLCASSPGGTLYNEQFFGPGTRLTVL.

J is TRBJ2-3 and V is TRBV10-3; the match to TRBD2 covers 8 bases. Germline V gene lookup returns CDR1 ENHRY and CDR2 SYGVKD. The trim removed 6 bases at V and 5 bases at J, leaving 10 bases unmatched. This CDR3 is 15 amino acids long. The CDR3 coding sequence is TGTGCCATCAGGGCTTCGGGGGGGGCTGGAGATACGCAGTATTTT. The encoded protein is CAIRASGGAGDTQYF.

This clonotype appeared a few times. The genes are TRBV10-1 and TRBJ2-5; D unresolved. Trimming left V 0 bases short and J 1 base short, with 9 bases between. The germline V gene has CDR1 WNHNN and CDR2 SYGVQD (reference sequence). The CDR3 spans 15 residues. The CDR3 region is CASSESKGSQETQYF. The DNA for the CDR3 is TGCGCCAGCAGTGAGTCGAAGGGCAGCCAAGAGACCCAGTACTTC.

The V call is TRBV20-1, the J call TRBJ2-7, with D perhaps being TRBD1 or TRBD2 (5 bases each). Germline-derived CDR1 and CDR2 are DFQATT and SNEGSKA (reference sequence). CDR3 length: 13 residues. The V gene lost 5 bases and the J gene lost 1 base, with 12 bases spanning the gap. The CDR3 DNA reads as TGCAGTGCTGCAGGGACCTTTTCCTACGAGCAGTACTTC. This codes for CSAAGTFSYEQYF.

CDR3 in amino acids: CSMIAGGRDTQYF. CDR3 bases: TGCAGCATGATAGCGGGGGGACGAGATACGCAGTATTTT. The rearrangement uses TRBV29-1 and TRBJ2-3, with 10 bases matching TRBD2. The V gene's germline CDR1 is SQVTM and CDR2 ANQGSEA. After removal of 8 bases from V and 5 bases from J, the junction contained 7 bases not matched to a gene. The CDR3 totals 13 residues.

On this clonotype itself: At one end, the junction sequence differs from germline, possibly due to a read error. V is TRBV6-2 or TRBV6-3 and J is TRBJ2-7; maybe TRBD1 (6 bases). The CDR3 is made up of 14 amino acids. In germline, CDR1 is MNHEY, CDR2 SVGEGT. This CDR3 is CASSYLQGSYGQYF. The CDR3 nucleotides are TGTGCCAGCAGTTACCTACAGGGTTCCTACGGGCAGTACTTC.

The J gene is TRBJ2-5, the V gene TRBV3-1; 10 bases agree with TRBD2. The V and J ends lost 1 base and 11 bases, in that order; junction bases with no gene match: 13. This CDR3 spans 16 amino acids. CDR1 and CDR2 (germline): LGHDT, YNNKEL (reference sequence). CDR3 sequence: CASSQGWLAGANEQYF. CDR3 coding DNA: TGTGCCAGCAGCCAAGGCTGGCTAGCGGGAGCCAATGAGCAGTACTTC.

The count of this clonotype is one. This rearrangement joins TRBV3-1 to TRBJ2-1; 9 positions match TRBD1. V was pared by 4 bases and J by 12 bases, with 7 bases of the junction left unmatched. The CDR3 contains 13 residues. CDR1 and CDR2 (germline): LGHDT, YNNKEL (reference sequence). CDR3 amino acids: CASSPGTGGRQFF. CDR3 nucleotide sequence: TGTGCCAGCAGCCCTGGAACAGGGGGCAGGCAGTTCTTC.

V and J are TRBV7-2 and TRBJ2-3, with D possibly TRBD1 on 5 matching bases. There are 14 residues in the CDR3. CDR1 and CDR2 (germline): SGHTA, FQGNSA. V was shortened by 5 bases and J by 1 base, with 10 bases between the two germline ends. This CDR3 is CASSVVRGTDTQYF. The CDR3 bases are TGTGCCAGCAGCGTAGTCAGGGGCACAGATACGCAGTATTTT.

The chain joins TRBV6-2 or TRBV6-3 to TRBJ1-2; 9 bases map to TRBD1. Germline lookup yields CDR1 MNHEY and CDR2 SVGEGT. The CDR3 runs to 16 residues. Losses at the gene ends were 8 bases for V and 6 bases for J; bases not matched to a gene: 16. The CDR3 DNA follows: TGTGCCAGCTGTAACTCCCCGGGACAGGGTCTCGATGGCTACACCTTC. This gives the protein CASCNSPGQGLDGYTF.

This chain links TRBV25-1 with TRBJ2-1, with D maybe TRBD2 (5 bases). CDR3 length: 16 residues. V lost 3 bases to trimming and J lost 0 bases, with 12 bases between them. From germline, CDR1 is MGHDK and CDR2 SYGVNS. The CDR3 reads CASSELAGRSYNEQFF. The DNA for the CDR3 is TGTGCCAGCAGTGAGCTCGCGGGCCGCTCCTACAATGAGCAGTTCTTC. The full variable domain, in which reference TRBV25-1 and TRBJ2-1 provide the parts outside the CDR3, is EADIYQTPRYLVIGTGKKITLECSQTMGHDKMYWYQQDPGMELHLIHYSYGVNSTEKGDLSSESTVSRIRTEHFPLTLESARPSHTSQYLCASSELAGRSYNEQFFGPGTRLTVL.

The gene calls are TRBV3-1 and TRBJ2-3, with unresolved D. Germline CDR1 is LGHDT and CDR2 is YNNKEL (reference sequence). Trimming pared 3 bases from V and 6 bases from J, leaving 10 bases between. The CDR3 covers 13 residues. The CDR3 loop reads CASSHSLGDTQYF. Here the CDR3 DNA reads TGTGCCAGCAGCCATTCCCTGGGTGATACGCAGTATTTT.

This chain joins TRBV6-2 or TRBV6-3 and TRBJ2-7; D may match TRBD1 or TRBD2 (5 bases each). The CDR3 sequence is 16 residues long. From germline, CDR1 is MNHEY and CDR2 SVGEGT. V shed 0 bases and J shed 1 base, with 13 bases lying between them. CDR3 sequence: CASSYSIRDGSYEQYF. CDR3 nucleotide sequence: TGTGCCAGCAGTTACTCAATCCGGGACGGGTCCTACGAGCAGTACTTC.

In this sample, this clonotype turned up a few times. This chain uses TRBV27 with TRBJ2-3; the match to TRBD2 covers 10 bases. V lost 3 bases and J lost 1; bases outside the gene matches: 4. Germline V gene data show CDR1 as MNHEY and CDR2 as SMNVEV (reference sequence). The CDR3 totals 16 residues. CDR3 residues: CASSFFLAGGTDTQYF. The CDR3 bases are TGTGCCAGCAGTTTCTTCCTAGCGGGGGGCACAGATACGCAGTATTTT.

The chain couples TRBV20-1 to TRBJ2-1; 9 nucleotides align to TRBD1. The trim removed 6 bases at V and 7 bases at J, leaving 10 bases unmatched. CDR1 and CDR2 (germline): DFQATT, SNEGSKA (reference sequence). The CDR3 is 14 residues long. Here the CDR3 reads CSAQALDRGNEQFF. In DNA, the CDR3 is TGCAGTGCCCAGGCTCTGGACAGGGGAAATGAGCAGTTCTTC.

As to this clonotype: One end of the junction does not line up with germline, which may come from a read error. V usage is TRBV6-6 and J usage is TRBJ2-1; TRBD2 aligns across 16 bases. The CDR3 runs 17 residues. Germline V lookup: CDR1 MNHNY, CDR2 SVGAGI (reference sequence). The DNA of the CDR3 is TGTGCCTGCAGCGGGGGACTAGCGGGGGGGCCCTACAATGAGCAGTTCTTC. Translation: CACSGGLAGGPYNEQFF.

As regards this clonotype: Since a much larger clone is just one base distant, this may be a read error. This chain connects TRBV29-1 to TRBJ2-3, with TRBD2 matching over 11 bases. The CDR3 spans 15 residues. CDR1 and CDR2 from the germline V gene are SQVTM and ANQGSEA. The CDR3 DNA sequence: TGCAGCGTTGACTTTACTAGCGGGGGCACAGAGACGCAGTATTTT. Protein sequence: CSVDFTSGGTETQYF.

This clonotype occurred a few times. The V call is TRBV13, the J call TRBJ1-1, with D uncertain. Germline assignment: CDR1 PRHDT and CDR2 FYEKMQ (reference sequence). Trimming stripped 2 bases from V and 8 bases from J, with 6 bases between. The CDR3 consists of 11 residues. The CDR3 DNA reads TGTGCCAGCAGCTTAAACTCAGAAGCTTTCTTT. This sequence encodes CASSLNSEAFF.

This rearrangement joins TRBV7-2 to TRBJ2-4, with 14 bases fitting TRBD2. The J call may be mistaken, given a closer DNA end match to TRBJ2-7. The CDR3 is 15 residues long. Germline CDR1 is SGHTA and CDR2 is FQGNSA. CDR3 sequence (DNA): TGTGCCAGCAGCGGGACTAGCGGGGGTGGGTACGAGCAGTACTTC. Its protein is CASSGTSGGGYEQYF.

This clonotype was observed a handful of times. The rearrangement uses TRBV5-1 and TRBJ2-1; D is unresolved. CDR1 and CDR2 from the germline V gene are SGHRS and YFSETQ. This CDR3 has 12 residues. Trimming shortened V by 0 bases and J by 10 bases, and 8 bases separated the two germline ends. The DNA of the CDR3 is TGCGCCAGCAGCTTGGATGCAGGCGAGCAGTTCTTC. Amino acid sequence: CASSLDAGEQFF.

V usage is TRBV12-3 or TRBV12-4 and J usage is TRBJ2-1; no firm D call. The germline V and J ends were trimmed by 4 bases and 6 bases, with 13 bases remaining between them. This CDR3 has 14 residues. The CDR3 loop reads CASSYAILRNEQFF. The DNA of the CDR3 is TGTGCCAGCAGTTACGCGATACTACGCAATGAGCAGTTCTTC.